Presented here are 27 T cell receptor beta chains from one specimen sequenced in a study of cytomegalovirus exposure and HLA in healthy donors. PCR amplification relied on 60 Vbeta primers (plus 13 Jbeta primers). Sequencing was performed with immunoSEQ multiplex PCR; in TCRdb, only in-frame clones are kept and a portion is missing. This table holds fewer than 70,000 clones. Sequencing was done on a sample of PBMCs. The receptors shown here come from a man aged 25 to 40 in good health and CMV-seropositive.

This chain connects TRBV6-1 to TRBJ1-2, with 9 bases that match TRBD1. The ends lost 0 bases at V and 6 bases at J; junction bases unmatched: 17. The CDR3 length is 19 residues. CDR1 and CDR2 (germline): MNHNS, SASEGT. The CDR3 DNA sequence: TGTGCCAGCAGTGAAGCCCTTCGGGACAGGGCGTGGATCGTGCATGGCTACACCTTC. Its protein is CASSEALRDRAWIVHGYTF.

The genes are TRBV9 and TRBJ2-7; TRBD2 agrees at 9 bases. Germline V gene lookup returns CDR1 SGDLS and CDR2 YYNGEE. The CDR3 consists of 16 residues. V was clipped by 0 bases and J by 0 bases; unmatched bases: 4. For the CDR3, the DNA is TGTGCCAGCAGCGTAGATAGCGGGAGTGGCTCCTACGAGCAGTACTTC. Residues: CASSVDSGSGSYEQYF. Filled out from reference TRBV9 and TRBJ2-7, the complete variable domain reads DSGVTQTPKHLITATGQRVTLRCSPRSGDLSVYWYQQSLDQGLQFLIQYYNGEERAKGNILERFSAQQFPDLHSELNLSSLELGDSALYFCASSVDSGSGSYEQYFGPGTRLTVT.

The CDR3 here is CASSQATGEANQPQHF. Written as DNA, the CDR3 is TGTGCCAGCAGCCAAGCCACAGGGGAGGCAAATCAGCCCCAGCATTTT. The chain couples TRBV4-2 to TRBJ1-5, with 7 bases that match TRBD1. This CDR3 is built from 16 residues. The trim removed 1 base at V and 4 bases at J, leaving 7 bases unmatched. Germline values: CDR1 LGHNA, CDR2 YNFKEQ.

The J gene is TRBJ1-2, the V gene TRBV14, with D possibly being TRBD1 (5 bases). V lost 10 bases, J lost 4 bases, and 19 bases lay in between. The germline CDR1 and CDR2 sequences are SGHDN and FVKESK. This CDR3 is built from 14 residues. CDR3 coding DNA: TGTGCCATCAGACCCGGGGGGTCGGCCTATGGCTACACCTTC. Protein sequence: CAIRPGGSAYGYTF. The variable domain in full, with the rest retrieved from reference TRBV14 and TRBJ1-2, is EAGVTQFPSHSVIEKGQTVTLRCDPISGHDNLYWYRRVMGKEIKFLLHFVKESKQDESGMPNNRFLAERTGGTYSTLKVQPAELEDSGVYFCAIRPGGSAYGYTFGSGTRLTVV.

This sequence joins TRBV30 and TRBJ2-1; 12 nucleotides match TRBD2. The CDR3 runs 13 residues. Germline values: CDR1 GTSNPN, CDR2 SVGIG (reference sequence). Trimming at V came to 4 bases and at J to 9 bases, leaving 4 bases not matched to a gene. The CDR3 here is CAWKLAGGGEQFF. CDR3 sequence (DNA): TGTGCCTGGAAACTAGCGGGAGGAGGTGAGCAGTTCTTC. Together with reference TRBV30 and TRBJ2-1, the CDR3 gives the full variable domain: SQTIHQWPATLVQPVGSPLSLECTVEGTSNPNLYWYRQAAGRGLQLLFYSVGIGQISSEVPQNLSASRPQDRQFILSSKKLLLSDSGFYLCAWKLAGGGEQFFGPGTRLTVL.

Comment on this clone: A junction end diverges from the germline sequence, so it may reflect a read error. V is TRBV10-3 and J is TRBJ1-3, with D tentatively TRBD1 (5 bases). The CDR3 covers 16 residues. Germline CDR1 reads ENHRY; CDR2 reads SYGVKD. CDR3 amino acids: CAIRITTGLTGNNIYF. For the CDR3, the DNA is TGTGCCATCAGAATCACTACAGGCCTTACTGGAAACAACATATATTTT.

The chain employs TRBV5-1 and TRBJ2-7, with D tentatively TRBD1 (5 bases). Between the trimmed V and J ends, which lost 2 bases and 2 bases, there was a span of 8 bases. The germline V gene encodes CDR1 SGHRS and CDR2 YFSETQ. The CDR3 sequence is 13 residues long. CDR3 protein: CASSLRGAYEQYF. The CDR3 DNA is TGCGCCAGCAGCTTAAGGGGCGCCTACGAGCAGTACTTC.

This chain links TRBV19 with TRBJ1-5, with a possible D match to TRBD1 (5 bases). Germline V gives CDR1 LNHDA, CDR2 SQIVND (reference sequence). V was trimmed by 0 bases and J by 1 base, leaving 13 bases between them. The CDR3 is 17 amino acids. CDR3 DNA: TGTGCCAGTAGTATAGATGCGGCAGGGAACAGCAATCAGCCCCAGCATTTT. Encoded protein: CASSIDAAGNSNQPQHF.

The chain carries TRBV5-1 and TRBJ2-5; 11 bases align to TRBD2. V shed 1 base, J shed 4 bases, and the junction held 9 bases outside the gene matches. Germline-derived CDR1 and CDR2 are SGHRS and YFSETQ. The CDR3 totals 17 residues. Here the CDR3 DNA reads TGCGCCAGCAGCTTGACTAGCGGGAGAATTTATGGAGAGACCCAGTACTTC. Protein: CASSLTSGRIYGETQYF.

The chain is built from TRBV14 and TRBJ2-5; D might be TRBD2 (6 bases). CDR1 SGHDN and CDR2 FVKESK come from the germline V gene. The CDR3 spans 15 residues. V dropped 4 bases and J dropped 4 bases, with 16 bases sitting between them. The CDR3: CASSRTSSAPETQYF. CDR3 nucleotides: TGTGCCAGCAGCCGAACTTCTAGCGCCCCAGAGACCCAGTACTTC.

The rearrangement links TRBV7-9 to TRBJ2-7; D is unclear. Trimming took off 0 bases at V and 7 bases at J, with 10 bases between the two ends. The CDR3 covers 13 residues. From germline, CDR1 is SEHNR and CDR2 FQNEAQ (reference sequence). For the CDR3, the DNA is TGTGCCAGCAGCTTAGCCCCACCTCGGGAGCAGTACTTC. The encoded protein is CASSLAPPREQYF.

CDR3 amino acids: CATSRVRVENEQFF. The DNA for the CDR3 is TGTGCCACCAGCAGAGTCAGGGTGGAAAATGAGCAGTTCTTC. This chain links TRBV15 with TRBJ2-1, with D maybe TRBD1 (5 bases). Germline CDR1 LNHNV, CDR2 YYDKDF (reference sequence). V was pared by 1 base and J by 7 bases, with 11 bases between. The length of the CDR3 is 14 residues.

The rearrangement links TRBV4-1 to TRBJ1-5, with no clear D. The germline V gene encodes CDR1 MGHRA and CDR2 YSYEKL. The CDR3 length is 14 residues. With 0 bases removed from V and 3 bases from J, the gap between germline ends came to 6 bases. The CDR3 region has the DNA TGCGCCAGCAGCCAAGAAGGACTCAATCAGCCCCAGCATTTT. Translation gives CASSQEGLNQPQHF.

This chain uses TRBV4-2 with TRBJ1-2; TRBD1 aligns across 7 bases. CDR1 and CDR2 from the germline V gene are LGHNA and YNFKEQ. This CDR3 contains 15 residues. J was trimmed by 4 bases and V by 4 bases; bases with no gene match: 9. CDR3 DNA sequence: TGTGCCAGCAGCCCTGGACAGGCGGGCCTCTATGGCTACACCTTC. It translates to CASSPGQAGLYGYTF.

The rearrangement links TRBV18 to TRBJ1-5; D remains unclear. Germline CDR1 KGHSH, CDR2 LQKENI. This CDR3 region has 13 residues. V was pared by 3 bases and J by 7 bases, with 10 bases between. The CDR3 is CASSPGKEQPQHF. The CDR3 coding sequence is TGTGCCAGCTCACCCGGGAAGGAACAGCCCCAGCATTTT.

The DNA for the CDR3 is TGTGCCAGCAGTGCCCTCCGGGACAGTCTAAAACTGTTTTTT. It encodes CASSALRDSLKLFF. This rearrangement joins TRBV28 to TRBJ1-4; 7 bases line up with TRBD1. The CDR3 is made up of 14 amino acids. V lost 5 bases and J lost 10; bases outside the gene matches: 10. Germline CDR1 and CDR2: MDHEN and SYDVKM.

The J gene is TRBJ2-5, the V gene TRBV9, with 7 bases aligning to TRBD2. The J call may be mistaken, given a closer DNA end match to TRBJ2-7. The CDR3 contains 14 residues. CDR1 is SGDLS, CDR2 YYNGEE, per germline. The CDR3: CASSVSPGGYEQYF. The CDR3 coding sequence is TGTGCCAGCAGCGTATCCCCGGGGGGCTACGAGCAGTACTTC.

The chain couples TRBV6-5 to TRBJ2-3, with a tentative D call TRBD2 (6 bases). This CDR3 contains 15 residues. Looked up from germline, CDR1 is MNHEY and CDR2 is SVGAGI. The V end lost 4 bases, the J end lost 5 bases, and 16 bases lay between the germline ends. The CDR3 sequence: CASSLVGGRGDTQYF. DNA for the CDR3: TGTGCCAGCAGTTTAGTGGGGGGTCGGGGAGATACGCAGTATTTT.

This chain uses TRBV5-1 with TRBJ1-1; perhaps TRBD1 as D (6 bases). This CDR3 region has 14 residues. Germline CDR1 is SGHRS and CDR2 is YFSETQ. V shed 0 bases and J shed 9 bases, with 15 bases lying between them. CDR3 DNA sequence: TGCGCCAGCAGCTTGGCGGGGGGGCAGGGACAAGCTTTCTTT. Protein product: CASSLAGGQGQAFF.

This sequence joins TRBV11-2 and TRBJ2-3, with TRBD2 matching 11 bases. The CDR3 covers 17 residues. Trimming at V came to 1 base and at J to 0 bases, leaving 3 bases not matched to a gene. Germline V gene sequence: CDR1 SGHAT, CDR2 FQNNGV. CDR3 protein: CASSLVASGRSTDTQYF. CDR3 coding DNA: TGTGCCAGCAGCTTAGTGGCTAGCGGGAGGAGCACAGATACGCAGTATTTT.

The J gene is TRBJ2-1, the V gene TRBV19; the D gene is possibly TRBD2 (5 bases). Trimming stripped 7 bases from V and 4 bases from J, with 11 bases between. CDR1 LNHDA and CDR2 SQIVND come from the germline V gene (reference sequence). CDR3 length: 13 residues. CDR3 coding DNA: TGTGCCAGTATGAGGGTGGGGTACAATGAGCAGTTCTTC. Protein: CASMRVGYNEQFF.

This sequence joins TRBV7-6 and TRBJ2-7; tentatively, D is TRBD2 (6 bases). The CDR3 loop spans 14 amino acids. The V end was cut by 0 bases, the J end by 6 bases, with 12 bases between. Germline V CDR1 and CDR2: SGHVS, FNYEAQ. The CDR3 here is CASSLAGTRGEQYF. Written as DNA, the CDR3 is TGTGCCAGCAGCTTAGCGGGGACGCGGGGCGAGCAGTACTTC.

The V call is TRBV7-3, the J call TRBJ2-5, with unresolved D. Germline V gene data show CDR1 as SGHTA and CDR2 as FQGTGA. V was pared by 2 bases and J by 5 bases, with 15 bases between. This CDR3 has 15 residues. The CDR3 reads CASSLAARPAETQYF. For the CDR3, the DNA is TGTGCCAGCAGCTTAGCGGCTAGGCCAGCGGAGACCCAGTACTTC.

The genes are TRBV6-5 and TRBJ1-1; 9 bases are shared with TRBD1. Germline CDR1 and CDR2: MNHEY and SVGAGI. With V trimmed by 1 base and J by 5 bases, 8 bases remained unmatched. The CDR3 length is 16 residues. DNA for the CDR3: TGTGCCAGCAGTTACTTCACAGGGGGCGTAGGGACTGAAGCTTTCTTT. Translation: CASSYFTGGVGTEAFF.

This CDR3 is CASSVGPRGQGGSPLHF. CDR3 in DNA: TGTGCCAGCAGCGTAGGCCCCCGTGGGCAGGGGGGTTCACCCCTCCACTTT. This chain links TRBV9 with TRBJ1-6; TRBD1 matches at 7 bases. The germline V gene encodes CDR1 SGDLS and CDR2 YYNGEE. The CDR3 loop spans 17 amino acids. J was trimmed by 9 bases and V by 0 bases; bases with no gene match: 12.

V usage is TRBV29-1 and J usage is TRBJ1-2, with 11 nucleotides matching TRBD1. The CDR3 loop spans 13 amino acids. V was pared by 3 bases and J by 10 bases, with 7 bases of the junction left unmatched. CDR1 is SQVTM, CDR2 ANQGSEA, per germline. CDR3 protein: CSVELDRGPDYTF. CDR3 DNA sequence: TGCAGCGTTGAGCTGGACAGGGGGCCGGACTACACCTTC.

The J gene is TRBJ2-2, the V gene TRBV25-1, with 8 bases that match TRBD1. CDR3 length: 15 residues. V lost 3 bases to trimming and J lost 3 bases; unmatched junction nucleotides: 3. Germline values: CDR1 MGHDK, CDR2 SYGVNS. CDR3 residues: CASSDGQGDTGELFF. The CDR3 DNA follows: TGTGCCAGCAGTGACGGACAGGGAGACACCGGGGAGCTGTTTTTT.